This is a list of T cell receptor beta chains from one sample in a study of T cell responses to AZD1222 COVID-19 vaccine. Clones were sequenced by immunoSEQ multiplex PCR, and TCRdb holds only the in-frame ones, with some missing. The table includes tens of thousands of clones, almost 90% detected once. The sequencing here drew on peripheral blood, taken 28 days after the second AZD1222 dose. The receptors shown here come from an adult who received the AZD1222 COVID-19 vaccine. Both conserved end residues are part of each CDR3. The D gene is left open where the match is weak. Some rows have no size entry. The others give once, few or many, or a class for an expanded clone.

d_gene	abundance	v_gene	j_gene	CDR3aa	CDR3nt
.	.	TRBV25-1	TRBJ1-2	CASTSGWEGYGYTF	TGTGCCAGCACCTCAGGGTGGGAAGGTTATGGCTACACCTTC
.	.	TRBV5-1	TRBJ2-5	CASSLEPKGRNYAQETQYF	TGCGCCAGCAGCTTGGAGCCCAAAGGACGGAATTATGCACAAGAGACCCAGTACTTC
.	.	TRBV9	TRBJ1-1	CASSVGAGMLDTEAFF	TGTGCCAGCAGCGTGGGGGCAGGGATGTTGGACACTGAAGCTTTCTTT
.	.	TRBV7-3	TRBJ1-1	CASSAQQGPNTEAFF	TGTGCCAGCAGCGCACAACAGGGTCCGAACACTGAAGCTTTCTTT
.	once	TRBV7-2	TRBJ2-5	CASSSDRLKETQYF	TGTGCCAGCAGCTCAGACCGTTTGAAAGAGACCCAGTACTTC
.	.	TRBV5-4	TRBJ1-4	CASSPGGRVEKLFF	TGTGCCAGCAGCCCCGGGGGGCGCGTTGAAAAACTGTTTTTT
.	.	TRBV2	TRBJ1-6	CASSADLSPLHF	TGTGCCAGCAGTGCGGACCTTTCACCCCTCCACTTT
.	.	TRBV7-6	TRBJ1-1	CASSRTALNTEAFF	TGTGCCAGCAGCCGGACCGCCCTGAACACTGAAGCTTTCTTT
.	.	TRBV19	TRBJ1-5	CASSIPRGSNQPQHF	TGTGCCAGTAGTATACCCCGGGGAAGCAATCAGCCCCAGCATTTT
.	.	TRBV5-1	TRBJ1-4	CASSRDPSRPGWEKLFF	TGCGCCAGCAGCCGGGACCCAAGTCGACCGGGTTGGGAAAAACTGTTTTTT
.	once	TRBV28	TRBJ1-2	CASSTGIYGYTF	TGTGCCAGCAGTACCGGGATCTATGGCTACACCTTC
.	.	TRBV19	TRBJ1-1	CASSTPPSWGTEAFF	TGTGCCAGTAGTACCCCCCCGAGTTGGGGAACTGAAGCTTTCTTT
.	once	TRBV6-7	TRBJ2-7	CASSPDRMFYEQYF	TGTGCCAGCAGTCCAGACAGGATGTTCTACGAGCAGTACTTC
TRBD2	.	TRBV4-2	TRBJ2-2	CASSQVGYLAGAVNTGELFF	TGTGCCAGCAGCCAAGTAGGGTACCTAGCGGGGGCCGTGAACACCGGGGAGCTGTTTTTT
.	.	TRBV3-1/TRBV3-2	TRBJ1-6	CASSIQQGRNSPLHF	TGTGCCAGCAGCATCCAACAGGGTAGGAATTCACCCCTCCACTTT
.	once	TRBV5-1	TRBJ2-5	CASSLGQAQETQYF	TGCGCCAGCAGCTTGGGACAGGCACAAGAGACCCAGTACTTC
.	.	TRBV9	TRBJ2-1	CASSVQGQPYNEQFF	TGTGCCAGCAGCGTACAGGGTCAACCCTACAATGAGCAGTTCTTC
.	.	TRBV3-1/TRBV3-2	TRBJ1-1	CASRMGGTLNTEAFF	TGTGCCAGCAGGATGGGGGGGACACTCAACACTGAAGCTTTCTTT
.	.	TRBV7-9	TRBJ2-3	CASSLIPGDTQYF	TGTGCCAGCAGCTTAATCCCGGGGGATACGCAGTATTTT
.	.	TRBV7-9	TRBJ1-4	CASSSTGLGKLFF	TGTGCCAGCAGCTCAACAGGGCTCGGAAAACTGTTTTTT
.	.	TRBV7-2	TRBJ1-2	CASSPHPYGYTF	TGTGCCAGCAGCCCCCACCCCTATGGCTACACCTTC
.	.	TRBV29-1	TRBJ2-7	CSVEGVWQANEQYF	TGCAGCGTTGAAGGGGTTTGGCAGGCGAACGAGCAGTACTTC
.	.	TRBV6-5	TRBJ2-7	CASSYSRWSSYEQYF	TGTGCCAGCAGTTACTCCCGGTGGAGCTCCTACGAGCAGTACTTC
TRBD1	.	TRBV6-1	TRBJ2-7	CASSDRDRGYEQYF	TGTGCCAGCAGTGACCGGGACAGGGGCTACGAGCAGTACTTC
.	once	TRBV5-5	TRBJ2-1	CASSRDRGRSEQFF	TGTGCCAGCAGTAGAGACAGAGGAAGGAGTGAGCAGTTCTTC
TRBD2	.	TRBV28	TRBJ2-7	CASSKSGGPSYEQYF	TGTGCCAGCAGCAAGAGCGGGGGGCCTTCCTACGAGCAGTACTTC
.	few	TRBV5-1	TRBJ1-2	CASSRIDQGGDGYTF	TGCGCCAGCAGCCGGATAGATCAGGGAGGCGATGGCTACACCTTC
TRBD2	.	TRBV7-8	TRBJ2-7	CASSLGRTSINYEQYF	TGTGCCAGCAGCTTAGGGCGGACTAGCATTAACTACGAGCAGTACTTC
TRBD2	.	TRBV7-2	TRBJ2-1	CASSRTRTSGSYYNEQFF	TGTGCCAGCAGCCGTACGAGGACTAGCGGATCTTACTACAATGAGCAGTTCTTC
TRBD2	.	TRBV11-3	TRBJ2-1	CASSSGEGSSYNEQFF	TGTGCCAGCAGCTCGGGGGAGGGGAGCTCCTACAATGAGCAGTTCTTC
.	.	TRBV5-5	TRBJ2-1	CASIRTTYNEQFF	TGTGCCAGCATTCGGACGACTTACAATGAGCAGTTCTTC
.	.	TRBV6-5	TRBJ1-4	CASSYSGVMNEKLFF	TGTGCCAGCAGTTACTCCGGGGTAATGAATGAAAAACTGTTTTTT
TRBD2	.	TRBV2	TRBJ2-1	CASSAPSGGMSSYNEQFF	TGTGCCAGCAGTGCCCCTAGCGGGGGGATGAGCTCCTACAATGAGCAGTTCTTC
.	.	TRBV5-3	TRBJ1-1	CARSLSRGGTEAFF	TGTGCCAGAAGCTTGAGCCGGGGCGGAACTGAAGCTTTCTTT
TRBD2	.	TRBV9	TRBJ2-1	CASSVEAGRAEQFF	TGTGCCAGCAGCGTAGAGGCAGGGAGGGCTGAGCAGTTCTTC
.	once	TRBV24-1	TRBJ2-2	CATSEFQGSHTGELFF	TGTGCCACCAGTGAATTTCAGGGGAGTCACACCGGGGAGCTGTTTTTT
TRBD1	.	TRBV5-5	TRBJ2-1	CASSLVGTGEDEQFF	TGTGCCAGCAGCTTGGTAGGGACAGGGGAAGATGAGCAGTTCTTC
.	.	TRBV5-5	TRBJ2-3	CASSLRSGTDTQYF	TGTGCCAGCAGCTTGCGGTCAGGGACTGATACGCAGTATTTT
TRBD1	.	TRBV27	TRBJ2-7	CASSSRTRGLYEQYF	TGTGCCAGCAGTTCCCGGACCAGGGGGCTGTACGAGCAGTACTTC
TRBD1	.	TRBV9	TRBJ2-5	CASSPRQGQETQYF	TGTGCCAGCAGCCCACGACAGGGCCAAGAGACCCAGTACTTC
.	.	TRBV6-5	TRBJ2-1	CASSYSPFGGREQFF	TGTGCCAGCAGTTACTCACCATTTGGGGGCAGGGAGCAGTTCTTC
.	.	TRBV28	TRBJ1-5	CASSTNQPQHF	TGTGCCAGCAGTACAAATCAGCCCCAGCATTTT
.	.	TRBV2	TRBJ2-6	CASTRTALSSGANVLTF	TGTGCCAGCACCCGGACAGCGTTAAGCTCTGGGGCCAACGTCCTGACTTTC
.	.	TRBV4-3	TRBJ1-5	CASSQDWDGASNQPQHF	TGCGCCAGCAGCCAAGATTGGGATGGAGCAAGCAATCAGCCCCAGCATTTT
TRBD1	.	TRBV30	TRBJ1-2	CAWTRDRGNYGYTF	TGTGCCTGGACACGGGACAGGGGAAACTATGGCTACACCTTC
.	once	TRBV19	TRBJ2-7	CASRSRGTGSYEQYF	TGTGCCAGTAGGTCCCGGGGAACAGGCTCCTACGAGCAGTACTTC
TRBD1	.	TRBV6-5	TRBJ1-4	CASSYSGQGNEKLFF	TGTGCCAGCAGTTACTCGGGACAGGGGAATGAAAAACTGTTTTTT
.	.	TRBV6-1	TRBJ1-1	CASSERVRNTEAFF	TGTGCCAGCAGTGAGAGGGTACGGAACACTGAAGCTTTCTTT
.	.	TRBV24-1	TRBJ2-5	CATSDTTDYQETQYF	TGTGCCACCAGTGATACCACAGATTACCAAGAGACCCAGTACTTC
.	.	TRBV2	TRBJ2-1	CASRPNLGEQFF	TGTGCCAGCAGGCCTAACTTGGGAGAGCAGTTCTTC
.	.	TRBV29-1	TRBJ2-2	CSVLGGGTGELFF	TGCAGCGTTCTCGGGGGTGGAACCGGGGAGCTGTTTTTT
TRBD1	.	TRBV18	TRBJ2-1	CASSPGQVGNEQFF	TGTGCCAGCTCACCAGGACAGGTTGGGAATGAGCAGTTCTTC
TRBD1	.	TRBV5-1	TRBJ1-4	CASSLVGTGSNEKLFF	TGCGCCAGCAGCTTGGTTGGGACAGGGTCTAATGAAAAACTGTTTTTT
.	few	TRBV30	TRBJ2-6	CAWSVRGRAGANVLTF	TGTGCCTGGAGTGTACGAGGTAGGGCTGGGGCCAACGTCCTGACTTTC
.	few	TRBV18	TRBJ1-5	CASSTYGPGSNQPQHF	TGTGCCAGCTCAACGTACGGGCCTGGTAGCAATCAGCCCCAGCATTTT
TRBD1	.	TRBV6-5	TRBJ1-5	CASSETGRSNQPQHF	TGTGCCAGCAGCGAGACAGGGCGAAGCAATCAGCCCCAGCATTTT
.	.	TRBV6-5	TRBJ1-4	CASSLGSMGEKLFF	TGTGCCAGCAGTTTGGGCAGCATGGGGGAAAAACTGTTTTTT
.	.	TRBV24-1	TRBJ2-3	CATSERPGLLLRKDTQYF	TGTGCCACCAGTGAACGCCCGGGACTTCTTCTTCGTAAAGATACGCAGTATTTT